This T cell receptor beta chain was recovered during a study of T cells in localized non-small cell lung cancer. Points on this clone: Its antigen is not identified.

V shed 9 bases and J 4 bases; nucleotides not matched to a gene: 9. CDR3 length equals 14 residues. CDR1 LNHDA and CDR2 SQIVND come from the germline V gene (reference sequence). The repertoire was sequenced with immunoSEQ multiplex PCR; TCRdb's copy has only in-frame clones and lacks some. The profile shows under 65,000 clones, approximately 90% of them singletons. Study-wide results and limits: Highest T cell clonality was seen in uninvolved adjacent lung, surpassing that measured in tumor. Heterogeneity cannot be ruled out, as sequencing used one tumor region only. Higher blood T cell density went with longer overall survival. Among the top 100 tumor clones, a median around 50 appeared in adjacent lung.

This chain uses TRBV19 with TRBJ1-5; TRBD1 agrees at 7 bases. The TCR sequence derives from a man aged 40-75 years with stage I squamous cell lung carcinoma. Sequenced here: peripheral blood, sampled before any cancer treatment. The CDR3 reads CASGRTGENQPQHF. The CDR3 nucleotides read TGTGCCAGCGGAAGGACAGGAGAGAATCAGCCCCAGCATTTT.